These T cell receptor beta chains were read from a single sample in a study of blood T cell repertoires in COVID-19. Sequencing used immunoSEQ multiplex PCR; TCRdb keeps in-frame clones, though not all of them. The repertoire holds around 32,000 clones, roughly 88% seen once, with roughly 1% in the top ten. Sequencing input: peripheral blood. Receptors originate from a man aged 65 to 85 with active or convalescent COVID-19. Both conserved end residues are part of each CDR3. The D gene is left open where the match is weak. Only some rows state a clone size, as once, few, many or a class for expanded clones.

d_call,clone_size,j_call,v_call,cdr3_aa,cdr3_nt
NA,NA,TRBJ1-4,TRBV5-5,CASSTSAGNEKLFF,TGTGCCAGCAGCACATCGGCCGGGAATGAAAAACTGTTTTTT
NA,NA,TRBJ1-2,TRBV5-1,CASSLAERGGGYTF,TGCGCCAGCAGCTTGGCGGAACGCGGGGGCGGCTACACCTTC
TRBD1,NA,TRBJ1-6,TRBV6-5,CASSYRDSANSPLHF,TGTGCCAGCAGTTACCGGGACAGTGCAAATTCACCCCTCCACTTT
TRBD2,NA,TRBJ2-2,TRBV30,CAWSVLAGAGGELFF,TGTGCCTGGAGTGTACTAGCGGGGGCTGGCGGGGAGCTGTTTTTT
TRBD2,few,TRBJ2-3,TRBV27,CASSLLTSGTGDTQYF,TGTGCCAGCAGTTTATTGACTAGCGGGACAGGAGATACGCAGTATTTT
NA,NA,TRBJ1-1,TRBV11-2,CASSSLGAGYTEAFF,TGTGCCAGCAGCTCATTGGGGGCCGGGTACACTGAAGCTTTCTTT
NA,NA,TRBJ1-3,TRBV4-2,CASSQDGTGSSGNTIYF,TGTGCCAGCAGCCAAGATGGTACAGGGAGCTCTGGAAACACCATATATTTT
NA,NA,TRBJ2-1,TRBV2,CASRRQSSYNEQFF,TGTGCCAGCAGGAGACAGAGCTCCTACAATGAGCAGTTCTTC
NA,NA,TRBJ1-5,TRBV2,CASSGGEGQPQHF,TGTGCCAGCAGTGGAGGGGAGGGTCAGCCCCAGCATTTT
NA,NA,TRBJ1-1,TRBV5-5,CASSFGGAVEAFF,TGTGCCAGCAGCTTTGGGGGCGCGGTTGAAGCTTTCTTT
NA,NA,TRBJ2-7,TRBV5-1,CASSSGGTAPYEQYF,TGCGCCAGCAGCTCCGGAGGGACCGCTCCCTACGAGCAGTACTTC
NA,NA,TRBJ2-3,TRBV7-9,CASSLSDSKTQYF,TGTGCCAGCAGCTTGAGTGACAGCAAGACGCAGTATTTT
TRBD1,NA,TRBJ1-2,TRBV5-8,CASSSPPGQGARGYTF,TGTGCCAGCAGCTCGCCACCGGGACAGGGGGCGAGGGGCTACACCTTC
NA,NA,TRBJ1-1,TRBV29-1,CSVVVGAVFF,TGCAGCGTTGTTGTAGGGGCCGTTTTCTTT
TRBD1,NA,TRBJ1-3,TRBV4-2,CASSRTGGSGNTIYF,TGTGCCAGCAGCCGGACAGGGGGTTCTGGAAACACCATATATTTT
TRBD1,NA,TRBJ1-5,TRBV25-1,CASSELGTGDQPQHF,TGTGCCAGCAGTGAATTAGGGACAGGGGACCAGCCCCAGCATTTT
TRBD1,NA,TRBJ1-6,TRBV9,CASSVDRGRDNSPLHF,TGTGCCAGCAGCGTAGACAGGGGCCGTGATAATTCACCCCTCCACTTT
TRBD2,NA,TRBJ2-5,TRBV7-6,CASSFQAGPWETQYF,TGTGCCAGCAGCTTCCAAGCGGGACCCTGGGAGACCCAGTACTTC
TRBD2,NA,TRBJ2-1,TRBV5-1,CASSPGRGLAGGDEQFF,TGCGCCAGCAGCCCCGGACGAGGGCTAGCGGGAGGGGATGAGCAGTTCTTC
NA,once,TRBJ1-2,TRBV30,CAWSAGEWNYGYTF,TGTGCCTGGAGTGCGGGAGAGTGGAACTATGGCTACACCTTC
NA,NA,TRBJ1-2,TRBV11-2,CASSFLEGANTF,TGTGCCAGCAGCTTCCTGGAGGGAGCTAACACCTTC
NA,NA,TRBJ1-5,TRBV28,CASSSTNQPQHF,TGTGCCAGCAGTTCTACCAATCAGCCCCAGCATTTT
TRBD1,NA,TRBJ2-3,TRBV19,CASSPRTGSTDTQYF,TGTGCCAGTAGCCCCCGGACAGGGAGCACAGATACGCAGTATTTT
NA,NA,TRBJ1-6,TRBV4-1,CASSQEMSGYNSPLHF,TGCGCCAGCAGCCAAGAGATGTCGGGGTATAATTCACCCCTCCACTTT
NA,NA,TRBJ1-5,TRBV7-2,CASSYSPNQPQHF,TGTGCCAGCAGCTACAGTCCCAATCAGCCCCAGCATTTT
TRBD2,NA,TRBJ2-3,TRBV7-3,CASSLLRGADTQYF,TGTGCCAGCAGCTTACTTCGGGGGGCAGATACGCAGTATTTT
NA,NA,TRBJ2-4,TRBV7-2,CASSFTGSKNIQYF,TGTGCCAGCAGCTTTACAGGGTCCAAAAACATTCAGTACTTC
NA,NA,TRBJ1-1,TRBV5-6,CASSLIGGNTEAFF,TGTGCCAGCAGCTTGATCGGGGGGAACACTGAAGCTTTCTTT
NA,once,TRBJ1-1,TRBV19,CASSISLGGNTEAFF,TGTGCCAGTAGTATCAGCCTTGGAGGAAACACTGAAGCTTTCTTT
TRBD1,NA,TRBJ2-6,TRBV5-6,CASSSTYDRGRGANVLTF,TGTGCCAGCAGCTCGACCTACGACAGGGGTAGGGGGGCCAACGTCCTGACTTTC
NA,NA,TRBJ2-3,TRBV5-6,CASSFGLVKTDTQYF,TGTGCCAGCAGTTTTGGACTGGTGAAGACAGATACGCAGTATTTT
TRBD1,NA,TRBJ1-2,TRBV19,CASSRKDPGQGNYGYTF,TGTGCCAGTAGTAGGAAAGATCCGGGACAGGGGAACTATGGCTACACCTTC
TRBD1,NA,TRBJ2-7,TRBV27,CARPGQGSYEQYF,TGTGCCAGACCGGGACAGGGATCCTACGAGCAGTACTTC
NA,NA,TRBJ2-1,TRBV27,CASSLSGPWTPSLPMSKFF,TGTGCCAGCAGTTTAAGCGGACCCTGGACCCCTAGTCTACCCATGAGCAAGTTCTTC
NA,once,TRBJ1-2,TRBV28,CATAINYGYTF,TGTGCCACCGCGATTAACTATGGCTACACCTTC
NA,NA,TRBJ1-1,TRBV18,CASSPPDGESAEAFF,TGTGCCAGCTCACCACCGGACGGGGAATCGGCTGAAGCTTTCTTT
TRBD2,once,TRBJ2-2,TRBV5-4,CASSFPSGSVDTGELFF,TGTGCCAGCAGCTTCCCTAGCGGGAGTGTCGACACCGGGGAGCTGTTTTTT
NA,NA,TRBJ1-2,TRBV20-1,CSASSHPSTTFYGYTF,TGCAGTGCTAGTTCCCATCCCTCGACAACATTCTATGGCTACACCTTC
TRBD1,NA,TRBJ1-4,TRBV6-5,CASRQPQGAREKLFF,TGTGCCAGCAGACAACCACAGGGGGCGAGGGAAAAACTGTTTTTT
NA,NA,TRBJ1-2,TRBV7-9,CASSQEDYGYTF,TGTGCCAGCAGCCAAGAGGATTATGGCTACACCTTC
TRBD1,NA,TRBJ2-6,TRBV6-6,CASSPPGQGIPGANVLTF,TGTGCCAGCAGTCCCCCGGGACAGGGGATCCCTGGGGCCAACGTCCTGACTTTC
TRBD2,NA,TRBJ2-1,TRBV2,CASKPGTRESNEQFF,TGTGCCAGCAAACCCGGGACTAGGGAGAGCAATGAGCAGTTCTTC
TRBD1,NA,TRBJ2-7,TRBV4-1,CASSQTGTGADEQYF,TGCGCCAGCAGCCAAACCGGGACAGGGGCGGACGAGCAGTACTTC
TRBD1,NA,TRBJ2-7,TRBV19,CASSGYRGYEQYF,TGTGCCAGTAGTGGATACAGGGGTTACGAGCAGTACTTC